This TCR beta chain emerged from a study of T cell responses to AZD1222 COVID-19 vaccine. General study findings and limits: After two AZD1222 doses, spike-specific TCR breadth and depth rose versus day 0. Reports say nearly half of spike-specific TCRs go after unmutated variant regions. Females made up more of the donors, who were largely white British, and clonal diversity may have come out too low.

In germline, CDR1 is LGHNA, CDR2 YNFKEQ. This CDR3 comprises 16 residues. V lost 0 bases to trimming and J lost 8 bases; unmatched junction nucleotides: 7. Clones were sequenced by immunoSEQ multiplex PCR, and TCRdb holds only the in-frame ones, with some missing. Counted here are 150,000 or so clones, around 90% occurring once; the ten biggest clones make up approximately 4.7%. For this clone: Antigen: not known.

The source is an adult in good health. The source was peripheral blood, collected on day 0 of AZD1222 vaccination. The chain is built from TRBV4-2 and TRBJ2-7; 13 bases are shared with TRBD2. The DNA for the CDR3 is TGTGCCAGCAGCCAAGATCCAACTAGCGGGAGGGGGAAGCAGTACTTC. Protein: CASSQDPTSGRGKQYF.